These T cell receptor beta chains were read from a single sample in a study of blood T cell repertoires in COVID-19. Profiled with immunoSEQ multiplex PCR; TCRdb holds only in-frame clones, not every one. This table holds nearly 110,000 clones, 75% to 85% found once. What was sequenced was peripheral blood. All receptors derive from a man older than 75 with COVID-19, enrolled during active disease. Each CDR3 is given with its conserved first and last residue. A D gene is named only where the DNA matches it firmly. A clone size is listed for some rows: how often the clone was seen (once, few, many), or a class if it is expanded.

J: TRBJ2-7
D: TRBD2
V: TRBV19
size: .
DNA: TGTGCCAGTAGGCGGGAGGGCTCCTACGAGCAGTACTTC
CDR3: CASRREGSYEQYF

J: TRBJ1-4
D: .
V: TRBV28
size: .
DNA: TGTGCCAGCAGTTCCTGGCAGTTGAATGAAAAACTGTTTTTT
CDR3: CASSSWQLNEKLFF

J: TRBJ2-1
D: .
V: TRBV19
size: few
DNA: TGTGCCAGTAGTATCAGCGACAGCTCCTACAATGAGCAGTTCTTC
CDR3: CASSISDSSYNEQFF

J: TRBJ1-5
D: .
V: TRBV19
size: .
DNA: TGTGCCAGTAGTATAATTACAGTTTTGAGTCAGCCCCAGCATTTT
CDR3: CASSIITVLSQPQHF

J: TRBJ1-1
D: TRBD1
V: TRBV6-5
size: .
DNA: TGTGCCAGCAGTTACTACAGGGGAGACACTGAAGCTTTCTTT
CDR3: CASSYYRGDTEAFF

J: TRBJ2-1
D: TRBD2
V: TRBV7-2
size: .
DNA: TGTGCCAGCAGCTTCCTAGCGGGAGCCAACTTTTACAATGAGCAGTTCTTC
CDR3: CASSFLAGANFYNEQFF

J: TRBJ1-6
D: .
V: TRBV6-8
size: .
DNA: TGTGCCAGTTCCAGGGGTATGGATTCACCCCTCCACTTT
CDR3: CASSRGMDSPLHF

J: TRBJ2-7
D: .
V: TRBV6-5
size: .
DNA: TGTGCCAGCGGACTGTACGAGCAGTACTTC
CDR3: CASGLYEQYF

J: TRBJ2-3
D: .
V: TRBV5-1
size: .
DNA: TGCGCCAGCAGCTGGCTAGCGAACTCGCCTAACACAGATACGCAGTATTTT
CDR3: CASSWLANSPNTDTQYF

J: TRBJ1-4
D: .
V: TRBV28
size: .
DNA: TGTGCCAGCAGTTCCTTGATGACAGGCCCCCCTGCAACTAATGAAAAACTGTTTTTT
CDR3: CASSSLMTGPPATNEKLFF

J: TRBJ2-7
D: .
V: TRBV7-2
size: .
DNA: TGTGCCAGCAGCTCACGCCTCCGCTACGGGCAGTACTTC
CDR3: CASSSRLRYGQYF

J: TRBJ2-5
D: TRBD1
V: TRBV6-1
size: .
DNA: TGTGCCAGCAGTGAGGTACCCAGGGGGCAAGAGACCCAGTACTTC
CDR3: CASSEVPRGQETQYF

J: TRBJ2-5
D: TRBD2
V: TRBV6-2/TRBV6-3
size: .
DNA: TGTGCCAGCAGTTATGGGACTAGCGGATCGTACCAAGAGACCCAGTACTTC
CDR3: CASSYGTSGSYQETQYF

J: TRBJ2-7
D: TRBD1
V: TRBV5-1
size: .
DNA: TGCGCCAGCAGCGAAGGGACAGGGGTGTATAAGTACTTC
CDR3: CASSEGTGVYKYF

J: TRBJ2-2
D: .
V: TRBV12-3/TRBV12-4
size: .
DNA: TGTGCCAGCAGTTCGGTCGGGGAGCTGTTTTTT
CDR3: CASSSVGELFF

J: TRBJ2-7
D: TRBD2
V: TRBV30
size: .
DNA: TGTGCCTGGGCCCCGTGGAGAGCGGGAGATTCGGAGCAGTACTTC
CDR3: CAWAPWRAGDSEQYF

J: TRBJ1-2
D: TRBD1
V: TRBV15
size: .
DNA: TGTGCCACCAGCAGAGCCACAGGGGAGAACTATGGCTACACCTTC
CDR3: CATSRATGENYGYTF

J: TRBJ2-1
D: TRBD2
V: TRBV11-3
size: .
DNA: TGTGCCAGCAGCTTGACTAGCGGGAGTTACAATGAGCAGTTCTTC
CDR3: CASSLTSGSYNEQFF

J: TRBJ2-1
D: .
V: TRBV18
size: .
DNA: TGTGCCAGCTCACCACCGTCCCTCCCCTCCTACAATGAGCAGTTCTTC
CDR3: CASSPPSLPSYNEQFF

J: TRBJ1-4
D: TRBD1
V: TRBV29-1
size: .
DNA: TGCAGCGCCAGAACAGGGGTGGGTAATGAAAAACTGTTTTTT
CDR3: CSARTGVGNEKLFF